This entry concerns a single T cell receptor (beta chain). Trimming left V 0 bases short and J 6 bases short, with 6 bases between. Germline CDR1 SGHVS, CDR2 FQNEAQ. The CDR3 consists of 12 residues. The sample comes from a study of CD8 T cells in Susac syndrome. The authors reverse transcribed roughly 0.5 to 1 ug RNA with random hexamers. One entry per CDR3 protein results from TCRdb running MiXCR on the immunoSEQ multiplex PCR reads. The sample holds some 170,000 distinct CDR3 sequences, around 95% seen once. Specimen: CD4+ T cells from PBMCs. This rearrangement joins TRBV7-8 to TRBJ2-7; D not certain. This clonotype was sampled from a human donor in good health. This chain's CDR3 is CASSLALVEQYF. DNA of the CDR3: TGTGCCAGCAGCTTAGCTCTTGTCGAGCAGTACTTC.